This TCR beta chain emerged from a study of OX40 agonist ivuxolimab in advanced cancers. Only in-frame clones appear in the TCRdb table, and some are missing; sequencing was by immunoSEQ multiplex PCR. The sample gives tens of thousands of clones, roughly 92% of which show up once; around 0.65% is in the top ten. A word on this clone: The antigen is not known.

At cycle 4 day 1, cycle 7 day 1, and baseline, blood was sampled. V was clipped by 2 bases and J by 1 base, with 20 bases between them. Germline lookup yields CDR1 LNHDA and CDR2 SQIVND (reference sequence). This CDR3 has 18 residues. Study results and limitations: What antigens the expanded peripheral T cells recognized was never established.

This clonotype was sampled from an adult with an advanced solid tumor such as melanoma, head and neck, liver or kidney cancer. The chain joins TRBV19 to TRBJ1-2; perhaps TRBD1 as D (5 bases). Sequencing was performed on CD4+ or CD8+ T cells sorted from blood, taken in a trial of the OX40 agonist ivuxolimab. Written as DNA, the CDR3 is TGTGCCAGTAGTATATGGGACCCCCGGGACTCCGATAACTATGGCTACACCTTC. This gives the protein CASSIWDPRDSDNYGYTF.